This TCR beta chain stems from a study of cytomegalovirus exposure and HLA in healthy donors. CDR3 length: 14 residues. The germline V gene has CDR1 SGHRS and CDR2 YFSETQ. Trimming stripped 0 bases from V and 5 bases from J, with 10 bases between. Primers included in the PCR were 60 Vbeta and 13 Jbeta primers. Authors' processing steps: Roughly 80 million unique TCR beta chains, around 10 million of them shared, were counted by a later analysis. The data were produced by immunoSEQ multiplex PCR, yet TCRdb's version contains in-frame clones alone and is incomplete. That table supplies the V and J calls and clone size; D and trimming were determined from the DNA. This repertoire comprises over 100,000 clones; its ten largest clones make up approximately 6.2%.

This clonotype was sampled from a man aged 40-49 years in good health and CMV-seropositive. This chain uses TRBV5-1 with TRBJ2-3; tentative D call: TRBD2 (5 bases). Source material: PBMCs. The CDR3 sequence: CASSLVGEGDTQYF. In DNA form, the CDR3 reads TGCGCCAGCAGCTTGGTGGGAGAGGGAGATACGCAGTATTTT.